The 14 T cell receptor beta chains in this list originate from one sample, sequenced in a study of T cell repertoires in cytomegalovirus infection. TCRdb recomputed calls from the reads with MiXCR, one row per CDR3 protein. The sample carries 200,000 to 250,000 distinct CDR3 sequences, roughly 20% recorded once. What was sequenced was CD8+ T cells from PBMCs. These receptors all come from a human donor in good health (CMV status not recorded). Some clones in this sample may be carry-over from other donors' samples.

This clonotype has only a few counts. The chain links TRBV20-1 to TRBJ1-1; D is unresolved. Germline CDR1 DFQATT, CDR2 SNEGSKA (reference sequence). The V gene lost 8 bases and the J gene lost 4 bases, with 14 bases spanning the gap. The CDR3 runs to 12 residues. CDR3 in amino acids: CSTGVSPTEAFF. The CDR3 bases are TGCAGTACTGGGGTATCACCCACTGAAGCTTTCTTT.

V and J are TRBV14 and TRBJ2-7, with D perhaps matching TRBD1 (6 bases). Germline CDR1 is SGHDN and CDR2 is FVKESK. CDR3 length: 14 residues. The ends were cut back, 0 bases at V and 5 bases at J, with 11 bases in the middle. CDR3 DNA sequence: TGTGCCAGCAGCCAAGAACAGGGTTACAACGAGCAGTACTTC. Translated: CASSQEQGYNEQYF.

This clonotype was seen more than once but under ten times. The J gene is TRBJ2-1, the V gene TRBV19; possibly TRBD2 for D (5 bases). Germline lookup yields CDR1 LNHDA and CDR2 SQIVND (reference sequence). This CDR3 comprises 15 residues. Trimming removed 6 bases from V and 4 bases from J, with 16 bases in between. The CDR3 spells CASSMAPTGYNEQFF. The CDR3 nucleotides are TGTGCCAGTAGCATGGCCCCGACGGGGTACAATGAGCAGTTCTTC.

This clonotype has only a few counts. V is TRBV12-3 or TRBV12-4 and J is TRBJ2-7; D is unclear. V lost 8 bases to trimming and J lost 3 bases, with 17 bases between them. This CDR3 has 14 residues. The CDR3 sequence is CASRHPSSLYEQYF. In DNA, the CDR3 is TGTGCCAGCCGACACCCCTCGTCCCTCTACGAGCAGTACTTC.

V gene TRBV20-1 combines with J gene TRBJ1-5, with D tentatively TRBD1 (5 bases). V lost 0 bases to trimming and J lost 6 bases, with 15 bases between them. The CDR3 consists of 15 residues. CDR1 and CDR2 from the germline V gene are DFQATT and SNEGSKA (reference sequence). In DNA, the CDR3 is TGCAGTGCTAGAGATGGAGGGGCGCAGGGTCAGCCCCAGCATTTT. It yields the protein CSARDGGAQGQPQHF.

This clonotype was seen repeatedly, ten times or more. This chain links TRBV2 with TRBJ1-5, with D unresolved. Germline values: CDR1 SNHLY, CDR2 FYNNEI. Trimming removed 5 bases from V and 4 bases from J, with 12 bases in between. This CDR3 comprises 14 residues. Here the CDR3 reads CASSPLVGNQPQHF. DNA for the CDR3: TGTGCCAGCAGTCCCCTGGTGGGGAATCAGCCCCAGCATTTT.

This clonotype was recorded at least ten times. The genes are TRBV29-1 and TRBJ2-7, with a possible D match to TRBD2 (6 bases). This CDR3 is 14 amino acids long. The germline V and J ends were trimmed by 4 bases and 0 bases, with 13 bases remaining between them. Germline-derived CDR1 and CDR2 are SQVTM and ANQGSEA. The CDR3 protein is CSVVSGLSSYEQYF. The CDR3 nucleotides read TGCAGCGTTGTGAGCGGGCTGAGCTCCTACGAGCAGTACTTC.

This clonotype was recorded once. The V and J genes are TRBV6-6 and TRBJ1-1, with a possible D match to TRBD1 (5 bases). Trimming removed 4 bases at V and 6 bases at J, with 18 bases between. There are 15 residues in the CDR3. Germline loops: CDR1 MNHNY, CDR2 SVGAGI (reference sequence). CDR3 DNA sequence: TGTGCCAGCAGTTGGGGGGGTCAGTTTGACCCTGAAGCTTTCTTT. It yields the protein CASSWGGQFDPEAFF.

The V and J genes are TRBV7-8 and TRBJ1-1; no definite D call. Looked up from germline, CDR1 is SGHVS and CDR2 is FQNEAQ. V gave up 7 bases and J gave up 3 bases, with 12 bases separating them. The CDR3 loop spans 13 amino acids. CDR3 in amino acids: CASTTPADTEAFF. CDR3 nucleotides: TGTGCCAGCACCACGCCAGCAGACACTGAAGCTTTCTTT.

This clonotype was counted between two and nine times. J is TRBJ1-1 and V is TRBV20-1; D is uncertain. V was cut by 4 bases and J by 2 bases, with 8 bases left in between. Germline V gene lookup returns CDR1 DFQATT and CDR2 SNEGSKA (reference sequence). The CDR3 consists of 12 residues. CDR3 DNA: TGCAGTGCTATTCCGGGCAACACTGAAGCTTTCTTT. Residues: CSAIPGNTEAFF.

The genes are TRBV27 and TRBJ1-1; 9 nucleotides line up with TRBD1. Germline V gene lookup returns CDR1 MNHEY and CDR2 SMNVEV (reference sequence). With 6 bases clipped from V and 4 bases from J, the junction kept 9 bases outside the gene matches. The length of the CDR3 is 15 residues. The CDR3 reads CASSFHRGRFTEAFF. The CDR3 nucleotides read TGTGCCAGCAGCTTTCACAGGGGGCGATTCACTGAAGCTTTCTTT.

The chain joins TRBV12-3 or TRBV12-4 to TRBJ2-2; 15 bases align to TRBD2. V dropped 1 base and J dropped 4; count of bases not matched to a gene: 7. There are 19 residues in the CDR3. The CDR3 nucleotides read TGTGCCAGCAGTTTAGATCCGGGACTAGCGGGGGGCCCCACCGGGGAGCTGTTTTTT. Its translation is CASSLDPGLAGGPTGELFF.

V gene TRBV29-1 combines with J gene TRBJ1-4; D call uncertain. V gave up 5 bases and J gave up 0 bases, with 16 bases separating them. The CDR3 contains 16 residues. Germline CDR1 and CDR2: SQVTM and ANQGSEA. The CDR3 reads CSVSVGHFTTNEKLFF. As DNA, the CDR3 is TGCAGCGTTAGCGTGGGTCACTTTACAACTAATGAAAAACTGTTTTTT.

This clonotype was detected many times. This chain uses TRBV7-2 with TRBJ1-5, with D perhaps TRBD1 (6 bases). CDR1 and CDR2 from the germline V gene are SGHTA and FQGNSA. CDR3 size: 14 residues. V dropped 4 bases and J dropped 4 bases, with 11 bases sitting between them. The CDR3 protein is CASSSSDRNQPQHF. The CDR3 nucleotides read TGTGCCAGCAGCTCGTCGGACAGAAATCAGCCCCAGCATTTT. Looking up the rest from reference TRBV7-2 and TRBJ1-5 gives the full variable domain: GAGVSQSPSNKVTEKGKDVELRCDPISGHTALYWYRQSLGQGLEFLIYFQGNSAPDKSGLPSDRFSAERTGGSVSTLTIQRTQQEDSAVYLCASSSSDRNQPQHFGDGTRLSIL.